Listed below are T cell receptor beta chains from one sample, sequenced in a study of cytomegalovirus exposure and HLA in healthy donors. Profiling relied on immunoSEQ multiplex PCR, and the TCRdb table lists in-frame clones only, not all of them. Of 150,000 to 170,000 clones listed, approximately 80% are singletons. Sequencing input: PBMCs. Source of these receptors: a man aged 25-45 years in good health and CMV-seropositive. Each CDR3 is given with its conserved first and last residue. D genes are given only for firm matches. Clone size is shown for a subset of rows, as once, few, many or a class of expanded clone.

V gene	J gene	D gene	clone size	CDR3 protein	CDR3 DNA
TRBV19	TRBJ2-3	TRBD1	NA	CASSDRDRSIDTQYF	TGTGCCAGTAGCGACCGGGACAGATCGATAGATACGCAGTATTTT
TRBV29-1	TRBJ2-7	TRBD2	once	CSVPAGEYEQYF	TGCAGCGTCCCAGCGGGAGAGTACGAGCAGTACTTC
TRBV9	TRBJ2-2	TRBD1	once	CASSPRRDRDTGELFF	TGTGCCAGCAGCCCCCGAAGGGACAGGGACACCGGGGAGCTGTTTTTT
TRBV19	TRBJ1-5	NA	NA	CASTSRGLSNQPQHF	TGTGCCAGTACCTCTCGGGGGTTGAGCAATCAGCCCCAGCATTTT
TRBV28	TRBJ2-7	NA	NA	CASSLDSSGLVGYF	TGTGCCAGCAGTTTGGATTCCTCGGGACTCGTGGGTTACTTC
TRBV7-3	TRBJ1-1	NA	NA	CASSLDPAGNTEAFF	TGTGCCAGCAGCTTAGACCCGGCGGGGAACACTGAAGCTTTCTTT
TRBV29-1	TRBJ2-3	NA	NA	CSVATGGGGDTQYF	TGCAGCGTTGCGACGGGGGGCGGAGGGGATACGCAGTATTTT
TRBV7-6	TRBJ1-4	NA	NA	CASSLTLNEKLFF	TGTGCCAGCTCTCTGACACTGAATGAAAAACTGTTTTTT
TRBV30	TRBJ2-5	NA	NA	CAWSVLSIQETQYF	TGTGCCTGGAGTGTATTATCTATCCAAGAGACCCAGTACTTC
TRBV10-1	TRBJ2-3	TRBD2	NA	CARSPRLAEITDTQYF	TGCGCCAGATCCCCTCGACTAGCAGAAATAACAGATACGCAGTATTTT
TRBV5-4	TRBJ2-2	NA	NA	CASRQSGSNTGELFF	TGTGCCAGCAGACAAAGCGGATCGAACACCGGGGAGCTGTTTTTT
TRBV7-8	TRBJ2-7	TRBD2	NA	CASSLATSGVSYEQYF	TGTGCCAGCAGCTTAGCGACTAGCGGGGTCTCCTACGAGCAGTACTTC
TRBV19	TRBJ2-4	NA	NA	CASSPPQPAIQYF	TGTGCCAGTAGTCCGCCACAACCCGCCATTCAGTACTTC
TRBV5-1	TRBJ1-2	NA	NA	CASSLRSGSRVKLPKSINYGYTF	TGCGCCAGCAGCTTGCGTTCGGGGTCGAGGGTCAAGCTACCCAAGTCAATTAACTATGGCTACACCTTC
TRBV11-1	TRBJ2-1	NA	NA	CASSIPGASYNEQFF	TGTGCCAGCAGCATTCCGGGAGCGTCCTACAATGAGCAGTTCTTC
TRBV7-2	TRBJ1-1	NA	NA	CASSLSRGNTEAFF	TGTGCCAGCAGCTTAAGCAGGGGAAACACTGAAGCTTTCTTT
TRBV6-5	TRBJ2-7	NA	few	CASSRYEGAYEQYF	TGTGCCAGCAGCCGGTACGAGGGGGCCTACGAGCAGTACTTC
TRBV15	TRBJ1-5	TRBD1	NA	CATSSGQGSNQPQHF	TGTGCCACCAGCAGCGGACAGGGAAGCAATCAGCCCCAGCATTTT
TRBV9	TRBJ2-5	TRBD2	NA	CASSVFTGGGQETQYF	TGTGCCAGCAGCGTTTTTACGGGAGGGGGGCAAGAGACCCAGTACTTC
TRBV15	TRBJ2-1	TRBD1	NA	CATSRGATGVSYNEQFF	TGTGCCACCAGCAGAGGTGCGACAGGGGTCTCCTACAATGAGCAGTTCTTC
TRBV2	TRBJ1-5	NA	NA	CASMPGASNQPQHF	TGTGCCAGCATGCCTGGGGCCAGCAATCAGCCCCAGCATTTT
TRBV7-2	TRBJ2-6	TRBD1	NA	CASSEDRGNVLTF	TGTGCCAGCAGTGAAGACAGGGGGAACGTCCTAACTTTC
TRBV28	TRBJ2-7	NA	NA	CASRQYWGTYEQYF	TGTGCCAGCAGACAATACTGGGGGACATACGAGCAGTACTTC
TRBV21-1	TRBJ1-5	NA	NA	CASSTILRDRGNQPQHF	TGTGCCAGCAGCACTATACTCCGGGACAGGGGCAATCAGCCCCAGCATTTT
TRBV4-2	TRBJ2-1	NA	NA	CASSQEGTEQFF	TGTGCCAGCAGCCAAGAAGGGACAGAGCAGTTCTTC
TRBV5-6	TRBJ2-2	TRBD1	NA	CASSPGTGRRTGELFF	TGTGCCAGCAGCCCCGGGACAGGGAGGCGCACCGGGGAGCTGTTTTTT
TRBV9	TRBJ2-2	NA	NA	CASSVAPLTGGELFF	TGTGCCAGCAGCGTAGCTCCGTTGACGGGCGGGGAGCTGTTTTTT
TRBV28	TRBJ2-5	NA	NA	CASSFRRPGQETQYF	TGTGCCAGCAGTTTCAGGAGGCCTGGACAAGAGACCCAGTACTTC
TRBV2	TRBJ2-7	TRBD2	NA	CASSTGLAAPWEQYF	TGTGCCAGCAGCACTGGACTAGCGGCCCCCTGGGAGCAGTACTTC
TRBV7-9	TRBJ1-1	TRBD1	NA	CASSPVVQGMAFF	TGTGCCAGCAGCCCAGTGGTACAGGGGATGGCTTTCTTT
TRBV7-2	TRBJ2-3	TRBD2	few	CASSETSATDTQYF	TGTGCCAGCAGCGAGACTAGCGCCACAGATACGCAGTATTTT
TRBV11-1	TRBJ2-7	NA	NA	CASSLPSSYEQYF	TGTGCCAGCAGCCTCCCGAGCTCCTACGAGCAGTACTTC
TRBV5-4	TRBJ2-7	TRBD1	NA	CASSTEDRFGYEQYF	TGTGCCAGCAGCACCGAGGACAGGTTTGGCTACGAGCAGTACTTC
TRBV5-4	TRBJ2-5	NA	few	CASSLSGGKETQYF	TGTGCCAGCAGCCTTTCCGGGGGTAAAGAGACCCAGTACTTC
TRBV7-9	TRBJ2-1	NA	NA	CASSLAAGSYNEQFF	TGTGCCAGCAGCTTAGCGGCGGGATCCTACAATGAGCAGTTCTTC
TRBV18	TRBJ2-7	NA	NA	CASSTGPSYEQYF	TGTGCCAGCTCAACAGGGCCCTCCTACGAGCAGTACTTC
TRBV14	TRBJ2-1	TRBD2	NA	CASGSGRALNEQFF	TGTGCCAGCGGAAGCGGGAGGGCATTAAATGAGCAGTTCTTC
TRBV11-2	TRBJ2-7	NA	NA	CASSLGAETYEQYF	TGTGCCAGCAGCTTGGGGGCAGAAACCTACGAGCAGTACTTC
TRBV9	TRBJ1-4	NA	NA	CASSVGRTATNEKLFF	TGTGCCAGCAGCGTAGGCCGGACAGCAACTAATGAAAAACTGTTTTTT
TRBV28	TRBJ1-2	NA	NA	CASTWGGGYGYTF	TGTGCCAGCACCTGGGGAGGGGGATATGGCTACACCTTC
TRBV7-6	TRBJ2-3	NA	NA	CASSLDDSSTDTQYF	TGTGCCAGCAGCTTAGACGACAGCAGCACAGATACGCAGTATTTT
TRBV7-9	TRBJ1-2	TRBD1	NA	CASSAQQGFSYGYTF	TGTGCCAGCAGCGCCCAACAGGGGTTTAGCTATGGCTACACCTTC
TRBV28	TRBJ1-2	NA	NA	CASLERGNLANYGYTF	TGTGCCAGCCTCGAGCGGGGGAATTTAGCTAACTATGGCTACACCTTC
TRBV14	TRBJ1-5	NA	NA	CASSQDLNQPQHF	TGTGCCAGCAGCCAAGATCTAAATCAGCCCCAGCATTTT
TRBV28	TRBJ2-3	TRBD2	NA	CASSPYARRSGRDSSTDTQYF	TGTGCCAGCAGTCCGTACGCGCGGCGCAGCGGGAGGGATTCTAGCACAGATACGCAGTATTTT